Listed below are T cell receptor beta chains from one sample, sequenced in a study of control samples from healthy donors and cancer patients. Clones were sequenced by immunoSEQ multiplex PCR, and TCRdb holds only the in-frame ones, with some missing. The sample yields about 140,000 clones, about 89% seen once. The sample consisted of blood. Receptor source: a man aged 18 to 30 in good health. CDR3s include the opening cysteine and the closing phenylalanine or tryptophan. A D gene is named only where the DNA matches it firmly. Size values are once, few and many counts, or a class for expanded clones, and some rows have none.

TRBV6-1	TRBJ2-1	.	.	TGTGCCAGCAGTGAATTGGCAGGGGACTACAATGAGCAGTTCTTC	CASSELAGDYNEQFF
TRBV4-2	TRBJ1-4	TRBD1	.	TGTGCCAGCAGCCAACCTGAACAGGGGTCGTGGGAAAAACTGTTTTTT	CASSQPEQGSWEKLFF
TRBV27	TRBJ1-6	.	.	TGTGCCAGCAGGCTGCAAAGCTCCTATAATTCACCCCTCCACTTT	CASRLQSSYNSPLHF
TRBV19	TRBJ2-1	.	.	TGTGCCAGTAGTATAGATCTTGAGCGGAGCTCCTACAATGAGCAGTTCTTC	CASSIDLERSSYNEQFF
TRBV6-2/TRBV6-3	TRBJ1-6	.	.	TGTGCCAGCAGTTGGGGGAATCCTAATTCACCCCTCCACTTT	CASSWGNPNSPLHF
TRBV2	TRBJ2-5	.	.	TGTGCCAGCGTAGTGGAGGGGGCGGGGGAGACCCAGTACTTC	CASVVEGAGETQYF
TRBV6-1	TRBJ1-2	TRBD1	once	TGTGCCAGCAGTGAAGTGGGACAGGTATATGGCTACACCTTC	CASSEVGQVYGYTF
TRBV4-1	TRBJ2-7	.	.	TGCGCCAGCAGCCGATCGACATGGAGCTCCTACGAGCAGTACTTC	CASSRSTWSSYEQYF
TRBV5-1	TRBJ2-1	TRBD2	.	TGCGCCAGCAGCTTGGAGGCTAGCGGGTACTACAATGAGCAGTTCTTC	CASSLEASGYYNEQFF
TRBV14	TRBJ1-1	.	.	TGTGCCAGCAGCCAGAGTGGAGGCACTGAAGCTTTCTTT	CASSQSGGTEAFF
TRBV13	TRBJ2-2	.	.	TGTGCCAGCAGCCCAAGGGGGAACACCGGGGAGCTGTTTTTT	CASSPRGNTGELFF
TRBV9	TRBJ2-1	TRBD2	.	TGTGCCAGCAGCGTAGAACTAGCGGGGTACAATGAGCAGTTCTTC	CASSVELAGYNEQFF
TRBV6-2/TRBV6-3	TRBJ1-1	.	once	TGTGCCAGCAGCGACCCAACGATTGGAGCTTTCTTT	CASSDPTIGAFF
TRBV25-1	TRBJ1-4	TRBD1	.	TGTGCCAGCAGTGACAGGGGGCATGAAAAACTGTTTTTT	CASSDRGHEKLFF
TRBV12-2	TRBJ1-3	.	.	TGTGCAAGTCGCTTAGCGCCAGACAGTGGAAACACCATATATTTT	CASRLAPDSGNTIYF
TRBV7-2	TRBJ2-3	.	.	TGTGCCAGCAGCTTTCGACGAGCGGCTAGCACAGATACGCAGTATTTT	CASSFRRAASTDTQYF
TRBV5-4	TRBJ1-4	.	.	TGTGCCAGCAGCTTATCGGGAACTAATGAAAAACTGTTTTTT	CASSLSGTNEKLFF
TRBV6-5	TRBJ2-7	.	.	TGTGCCAGCAGTTCCTTTACGGGCCGCATAGGGAACGAGCAGTACTTC	CASSSFTGRIGNEQYF
TRBV6-4	TRBJ1-1	TRBD1	.	TGTGCCAGCAGTGACTCCCCAGGGGGCATCACTGAAGCTTTCTTT	CASSDSPGGITEAFF
TRBV9	TRBJ1-3	TRBD1	.	TGTGCCAGCAGCGTCGATGGGACAGCCGGCGGCTTCTTCTCTGGAAACACCATATATTTT	CASSVDGTAGGFFSGNTIYF
TRBV24-1	TRBJ1-3	TRBD1	.	TGTGCCACCAGACAGGGGAAAGGAAACACCATATATTTT	CATRQGKGNTIYF
TRBV6-5	TRBJ1-4	.	.	TGTGCCAGCAGTTATATTGGCCCGGGGAATGAAAAACTGTTTTTT	CASSYIGPGNEKLFF
TRBV30	TRBJ1-1	TRBD1	.	TGTGCCTGGACGACGGGGACAGGCGACACTGAAGCTTTCTTT	CAWTTGTGDTEAFF
TRBV11-2	TRBJ2-2	TRBD1	.	TGTGCCAGCAGCGGGGACAGGGACACCGGGGAGCTGTTTTTT	CASSGDRDTGELFF
TRBV11-2	TRBJ2-7	.	.	TGTGCCAGCAGCTTAGACGGGGATCAATACGAGCAGTACTTC	CASSLDGDQYEQYF
TRBV7-9	TRBJ1-2	TRBD1	once	TGTGCCAGCAGCTTTAACCCCGGGACAGGCTATGGCTACACCTTC	CASSFNPGTGYGYTF
TRBV29-1	TRBJ1-1	.	.	TGCAGCGTTGAAGCCGCGGGGGCAGGGACTGAAGCTTTCTTT	CSVEAAGAGTEAFF
TRBV6-5	TRBJ1-5	.	.	TGTGCCAGCAGCATTAACAGGGAGGGCCAGCCCCAGCATTTT	CASSINREGQPQHF
TRBV25-1	TRBJ1-5	TRBD1	few	TGTGCCAGCAGTGAAGCCGGGACAGGAACATATAGCAATCAGCCCCAGCATTTT	CASSEAGTGTYSNQPQHF
TRBV24-1	TRBJ2-5	.	once	TGTGCCACCAGTGATTCCCGCAGAGGGTACTATCAAGAGACCCAGTACTTC	CATSDSRRGYYQETQYF
TRBV6-1	TRBJ2-1	TRBD2	.	TGTGCCAGCAGTGAGGGACTAGCGGGGGGGTACAATGAGCAGTTCTTC	CASSEGLAGGYNEQFF
TRBV19	TRBJ1-6	.	.	TGTGCCAGTAGGAACTATCTAACTCAGAATTCACCCCTCCACTTT	CASRNYLTQNSPLHF
TRBV28	TRBJ2-7	TRBD1	few	TGTGCCAGCATGGAACAGGGGGTCTACGAGCAGTACTTC	CASMEQGVYEQYF
TRBV18	TRBJ2-1	.	.	TGTGCCAGCTCACCCGGGGGACAGTCGGGTGAGCAGTTCTTC	CASSPGGQSGEQFF
TRBV7-9	TRBJ1-1	.	.	TGTGCCAGCAGCTGGAGCGAGATGAACACTGAAGCTTTCTTT	CASSWSEMNTEAFF
TRBV3-1/TRBV3-2	TRBJ2-7	.	.	TGTGCCAGCAGCCAAGATTACCTCCAGGGGCAGTACTTC	CASSQDYLQGQYF
TRBV7-3	TRBJ2-5	TRBD2	.	TGTGCCAGCAGTGGGAGGGGCGAAGAGACCCAGTACTTC	CASSGRGEETQYF
TRBV9	TRBJ2-2	TRBD2	.	TGTGCCAGCAGCGTAGAGGGACTAGCGGGGGAGTACACCGGGGAGCTGTTTTTT	CASSVEGLAGEYTGELFF
TRBV9	TRBJ2-7	.	.	TGTGCCAGCAGCGTAGGGGACGCCCCACGCGAGCAGTACTTC	CASSVGDAPREQYF
TRBV5-4	TRBJ2-7	.	.	TGTGCCAGCAGCTTGGACCTTCTCGAGCAGTACTTC	CASSLDLLEQYF
TRBV5-6	TRBJ1-6	.	.	TGTGCCAGCAGCTTGGCCGGGACAAACAATTCACCCCTCCACTTT	CASSLAGTNNSPLHF
TRBV14	TRBJ1-1	TRBD1	.	TGTGCCAGCAGCCAAGATAGAGGAGGGGGCTCTGAAGCTTTCTTT	CASSQDRGGGSEAFF
TRBV4-1	TRBJ2-7	.	.	TGCGCCAGCAGCCAGGGACGGTCATCGTACGAGCAGTACTTC	CASSQGRSSYEQYF
TRBV5-1	TRBJ1-1	.	.	TGCGCCAGCAGCTTCCTTGGGGGCCAGAACACTGAAGCTTTCTTT	CASSFLGGQNTEAFF
TRBV6-5	TRBJ2-5	.	.	TGTGCCAGCAGGATCCAAGAGACCCAGTACTTC	CASRIQETQYF